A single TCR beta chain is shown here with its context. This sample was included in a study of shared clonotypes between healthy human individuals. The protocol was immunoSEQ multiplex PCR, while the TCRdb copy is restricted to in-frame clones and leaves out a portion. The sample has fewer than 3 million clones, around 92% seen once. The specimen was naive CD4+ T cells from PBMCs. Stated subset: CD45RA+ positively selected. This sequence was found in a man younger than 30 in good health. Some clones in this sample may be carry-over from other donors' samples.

The CDR3 DNA is TGTGCCAGCAGCCACAAGGGGAGCTCCTACGAGCAGTACTTC. It codes for CASSHKGSSYEQYF. V gene TRBV7-8 combines with J gene TRBJ2-7; D may be TRBD1 or TRBD2 (5 bases each). V was cut by 5 bases and J by 0 bases, with 11 bases left in between. This CDR3 has 14 residues. CDR1 SGHVS and CDR2 FQNEAQ come from the germline V gene.